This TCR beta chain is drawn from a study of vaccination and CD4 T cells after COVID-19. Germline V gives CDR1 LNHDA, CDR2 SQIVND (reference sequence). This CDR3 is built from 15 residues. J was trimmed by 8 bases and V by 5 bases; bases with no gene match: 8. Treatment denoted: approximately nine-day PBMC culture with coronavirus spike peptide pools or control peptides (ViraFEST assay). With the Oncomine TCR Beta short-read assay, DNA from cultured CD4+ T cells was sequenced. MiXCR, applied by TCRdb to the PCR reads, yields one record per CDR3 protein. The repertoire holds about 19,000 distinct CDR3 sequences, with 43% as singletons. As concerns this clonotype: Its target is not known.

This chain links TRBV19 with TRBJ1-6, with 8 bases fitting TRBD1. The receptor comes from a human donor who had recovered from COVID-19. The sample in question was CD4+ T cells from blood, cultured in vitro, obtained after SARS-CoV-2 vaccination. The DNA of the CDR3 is TGTGCCAGTAGTGGGCAGGGGGCTTGGGATTCACCCCTCCACTTT. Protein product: CASSGQGAWDSPLHF.